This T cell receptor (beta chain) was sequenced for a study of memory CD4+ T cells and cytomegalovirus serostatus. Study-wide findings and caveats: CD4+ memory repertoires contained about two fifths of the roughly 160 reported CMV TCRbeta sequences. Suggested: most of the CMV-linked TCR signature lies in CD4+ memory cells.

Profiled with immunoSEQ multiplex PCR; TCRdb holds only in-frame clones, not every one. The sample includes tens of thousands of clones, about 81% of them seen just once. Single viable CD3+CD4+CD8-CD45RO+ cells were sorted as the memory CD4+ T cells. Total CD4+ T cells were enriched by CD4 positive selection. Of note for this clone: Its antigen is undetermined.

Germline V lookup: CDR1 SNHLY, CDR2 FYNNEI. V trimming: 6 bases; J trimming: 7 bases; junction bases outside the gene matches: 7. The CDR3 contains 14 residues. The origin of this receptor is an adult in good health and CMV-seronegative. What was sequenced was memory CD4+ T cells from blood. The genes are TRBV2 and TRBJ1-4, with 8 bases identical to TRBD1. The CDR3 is CASSRGQGGEKLFF. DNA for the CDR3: TGTGCCAGCAGCCGTGGACAGGGTGGTGAAAAACTGTTTTTT.